The 8 T cell receptor beta chains in this list originate from one sample, sequenced in a study of identical twins. TCRdb re-called the 5' RACE reads through MiXCR, storing one row per CDR3 protein. The sample records under 250,000 distinct CDR3 sequences, about 7.5% being singletons. These sequences were also reported in another study, on yellow fever vaccine responses in identical twins.

Sequenced input: memory (CD45RO+) T cells sorted from blood. Receptors originate from a young woman in good health.

This clonotype was recorded at least ten times. The J gene is TRBJ2-1, the V gene TRBV4-3, with no clear D. The V end lost 0 bases, the J end lost 7 bases, and 13 bases lay between the germline ends. The CDR3 has 15 residues. Germline-derived CDR1 and CDR2 are LGHNA and YSLEER. CDR3 protein: CASSQDLLSRNEQFF. The CDR3 DNA reads TGCGCCAGCAGCCAAGATCTCCTAAGTAGGAATGAGCAGTTCTTC.

The sample holds many counts of this clonotype. The gene calls are TRBV5-5 and TRBJ1-1; no clear D. The CDR3 spans 13 residues. Per germline, CDR1 SGHKS and CDR2 YYEKEE (reference sequence). Trimming stripped 1 base from V and 7 bases from J, with 11 bases between. The CDR3 spells CASSLMAVIEAFF. The CDR3 region has the DNA TGTGCCAGCAGCTTGATGGCAGTCATTGAAGCTTTCTTT.

The J gene is TRBJ1-1, the V gene TRBV7-2, with 7 bases aligning to TRBD1. Germline V gives CDR1 SGHTA, CDR2 FQGNSA. The CDR3 spans 15 residues. The J segment lost 0 bases and the V segment lost 5 bases, leaving 6 bases of the junction unmatched. The CDR3 sequence: CASSPRQGLNTEAFF. Here the CDR3 DNA reads TGTGCCAGCAGCCCTCGACAGGGATTGAACACTGAAGCTTTCTTT.

This clonotype was counted only a few times. V is TRBV9 and J is TRBJ1-6; D is uncertain. V was trimmed by 0 bases and J by 4 bases, leaving 8 bases between them. CDR1 and CDR2 from the germline V gene are SGDLS and YYNGEE. The CDR3 contains 15 residues. CDR3 in amino acids: CASSVEATYNSPLHF. In DNA, the CDR3 is TGTGCCAGCAGCGTAGAGGCAACGTATAATTCACCCCTCCACTTT.

The genes are TRBV20-1 and TRBJ1-5, with no clear D. Germline V CDR1 and CDR2: DFQATT, SNEGSKA (reference sequence). V dropped 1 base and J dropped 7 bases, with 11 bases sitting between them. The CDR3 length is 13 residues. CDR3 in amino acids: CSARGGERQPQHF. CDR3 DNA sequence: TGCAGTGCTAGAGGCGGGGAAAGGCAGCCCCAGCATTTT.

This clonotype appeared a few times. This may be a read error: a much more frequent sequence differs by one nucleotide. The CDR3 sequence is CASSLTGVTGELFF. In nucleotides, the CDR3 is TGTGCCAGCAGCTTAACAGGGGTCACCGGGGAGCTGTTTTTT. The J gene is TRBJ2-2, the V gene TRBV7-2; 7 bases line up with TRBD1. Germline assignment: CDR1 SGHTA and CDR2 FQGNSA. This CDR3 is built from 14 residues. Trimming took 2 bases from V and 4 from J; bases not matched to a gene: 1.

This chain joins TRBV20-1 and TRBJ2-3, with TRBD2 matching over 9 bases. The CDR3 is made up of 15 amino acids. V shed 3 bases, J shed 2 bases, and the junction held 6 bases outside the gene matches. In germline, CDR1 is DFQATT, CDR2 SNEGSKA (reference sequence). The CDR3 DNA sequence: TGCAGTGCTAGGGGCGGGGGGGAGAACACAGATACGCAGTATTTT. Translated, it gives CSARGGGENTDTQYF.

J is TRBJ2-7 and V is TRBV6-2 or TRBV6-3; D unresolved. The germline V gene encodes CDR1 MNHEY and CDR2 SVGEGT. V was clipped by 5 bases and J by 3 bases, with 5 bases between them. The CDR3 runs to 11 residues. This CDR3 is CASSAFYEQYF. In nucleotides, the CDR3 is TGTGCCAGCAGTGCATTCTACGAGCAGTACTTC.